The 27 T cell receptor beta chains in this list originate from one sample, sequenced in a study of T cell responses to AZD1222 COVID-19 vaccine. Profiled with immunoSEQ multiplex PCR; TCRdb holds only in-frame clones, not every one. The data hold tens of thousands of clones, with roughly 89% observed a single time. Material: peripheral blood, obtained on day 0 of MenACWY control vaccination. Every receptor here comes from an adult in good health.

For the CDR3, the DNA is TGTGCCAGCAGCTTTGGGGGGGGCGGCGCCCCTAGCACAGATACGCAGTATTTT. Protein: CASSFGGGGAPSTDTQYF. The rearrangement links TRBV7-9 to TRBJ2-3; maybe TRBD2 (7 bases). Between the trimmed V and J ends, which lost 3 bases and 0 bases, there was a span of 19 bases. Per the germline V gene, CDR1 is SEHNR and CDR2 is FQNEAQ (reference sequence). The CDR3 length is 18 residues.

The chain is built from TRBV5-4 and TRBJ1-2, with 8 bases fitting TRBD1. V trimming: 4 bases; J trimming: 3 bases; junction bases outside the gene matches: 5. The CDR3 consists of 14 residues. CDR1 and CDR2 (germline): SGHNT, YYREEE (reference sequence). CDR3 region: CASSLGQGDYGYTF. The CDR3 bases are TGTGCCAGCAGCCTAGGACAGGGCGACTATGGCTACACCTTC. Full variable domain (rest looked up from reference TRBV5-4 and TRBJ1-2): ETGVTQSPTHLIKTRGQQVTLRCSSQSGHNTVSWYQQALGQGPQFIFQYYREEENGRGNFPPRFSGLQFPNYSSELNVNALELDDSALYLCASSLGQGDYGYTFGSGTRLTVV.

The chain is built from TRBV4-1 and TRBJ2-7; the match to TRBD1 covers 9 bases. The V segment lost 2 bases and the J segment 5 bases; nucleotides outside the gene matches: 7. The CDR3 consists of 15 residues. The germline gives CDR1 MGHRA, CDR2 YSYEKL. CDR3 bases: TGCGCCAGCAGCCAACACAGGGGGCGCGCGGACGAGCAGTACTTC. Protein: CASSQHRGRADEQYF.

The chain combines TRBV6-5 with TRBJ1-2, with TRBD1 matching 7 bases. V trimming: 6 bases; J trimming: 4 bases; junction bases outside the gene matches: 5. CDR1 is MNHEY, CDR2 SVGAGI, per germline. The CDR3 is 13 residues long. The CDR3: CASSGQDFYGYTF. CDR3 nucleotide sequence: TGTGCCAGCAGCGGACAGGACTTCTATGGCTACACCTTC.

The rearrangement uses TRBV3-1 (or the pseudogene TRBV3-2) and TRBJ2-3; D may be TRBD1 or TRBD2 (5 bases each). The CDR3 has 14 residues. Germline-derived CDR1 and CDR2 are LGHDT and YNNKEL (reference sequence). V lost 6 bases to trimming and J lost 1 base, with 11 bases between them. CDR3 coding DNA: TGTGCCAGCAGTCATCGGGGACGCACAGATACGCAGTATTTT. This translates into CASSHRGRTDTQYF.

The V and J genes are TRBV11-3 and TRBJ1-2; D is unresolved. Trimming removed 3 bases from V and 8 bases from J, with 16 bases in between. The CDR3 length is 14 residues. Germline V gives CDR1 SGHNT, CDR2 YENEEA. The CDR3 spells CASSFRAAPGGYTF. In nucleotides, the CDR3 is TGTGCCAGCAGCTTCCGGGCCGCCCCGGGAGGCTACACCTTC. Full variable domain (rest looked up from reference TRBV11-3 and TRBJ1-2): EAGVVQSPRYKIIEKKQPVAFWCNPISGHNTLYWYLQNLGQGPELLIRYENEEAVDDSQLPKDRFSAERLKGVDSTLKIQPAELGDSAVYLCASSFRAAPGGYTFGSGTRLTVV.

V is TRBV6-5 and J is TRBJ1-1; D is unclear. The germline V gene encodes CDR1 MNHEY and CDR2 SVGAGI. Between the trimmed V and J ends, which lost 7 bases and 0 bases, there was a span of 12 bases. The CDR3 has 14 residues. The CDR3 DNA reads TGTGCCAGCAAATTGGGGTCCCTGAACACTGAAGCTTTCTTT. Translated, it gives CASKLGSLNTEAFF.

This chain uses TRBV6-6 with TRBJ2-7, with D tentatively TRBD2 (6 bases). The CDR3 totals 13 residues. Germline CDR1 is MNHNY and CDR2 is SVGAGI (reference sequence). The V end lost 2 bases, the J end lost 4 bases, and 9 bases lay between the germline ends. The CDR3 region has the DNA TGTGCCAGCAGTTACCCCGGAGGGTACGAGCAGTACTTC. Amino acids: CASSYPGGYEQYF.

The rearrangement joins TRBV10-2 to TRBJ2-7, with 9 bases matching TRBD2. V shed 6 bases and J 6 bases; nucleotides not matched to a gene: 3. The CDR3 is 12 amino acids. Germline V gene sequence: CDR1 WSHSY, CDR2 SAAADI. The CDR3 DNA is TGCGCCAGCAGGACTAGCGGCATCGAGCAGTACTTC. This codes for CASRTSGIEQYF.

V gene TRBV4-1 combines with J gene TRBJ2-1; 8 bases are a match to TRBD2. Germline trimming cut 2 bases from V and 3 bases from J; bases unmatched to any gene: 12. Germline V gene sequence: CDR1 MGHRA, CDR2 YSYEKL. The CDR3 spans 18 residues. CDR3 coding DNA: TGCGCCAGCAGCCAAATCATGCGGTGGAGCGGGGGCTACAATGAGCAGTTCTTC. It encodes CASSQIMRWSGGYNEQFF.

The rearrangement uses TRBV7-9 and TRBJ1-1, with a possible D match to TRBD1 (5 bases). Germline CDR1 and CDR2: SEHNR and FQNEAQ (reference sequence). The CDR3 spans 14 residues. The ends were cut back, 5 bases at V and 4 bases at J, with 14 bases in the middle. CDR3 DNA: TGTGCCAGCAGCGCCGGGGGAGATAGCACTGAAGCTTTCTTT. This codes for CASSAGGDSTEAFF.

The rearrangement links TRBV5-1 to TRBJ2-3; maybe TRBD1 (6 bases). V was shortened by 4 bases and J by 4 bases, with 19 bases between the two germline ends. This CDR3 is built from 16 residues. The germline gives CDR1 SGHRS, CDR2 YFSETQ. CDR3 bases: TGCGCCAGCAGCGCAAACAGGGCTCTCACCCCAGATACGCAGTATTTT. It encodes CASSANRALTPDTQYF.

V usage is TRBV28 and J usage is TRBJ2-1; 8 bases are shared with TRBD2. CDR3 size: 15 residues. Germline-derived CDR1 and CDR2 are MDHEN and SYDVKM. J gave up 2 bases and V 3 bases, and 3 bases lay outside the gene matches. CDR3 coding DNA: TGTGCCAGCAGTTTTACCGGGGGGGCCTACAATGAGCAGTTCTTC. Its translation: CASSFTGGAYNEQFF. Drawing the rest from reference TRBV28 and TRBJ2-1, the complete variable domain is DVKVTQSSRYLVKRTGEKVFLECVQDMDHENMFWYRQDPGLGLRLIYFSYDVKMKEKGDIPEGYSVSREKKERFSLILESASTNQTSMYLCASSFTGGAYNEQFFGPGTRLTVL.

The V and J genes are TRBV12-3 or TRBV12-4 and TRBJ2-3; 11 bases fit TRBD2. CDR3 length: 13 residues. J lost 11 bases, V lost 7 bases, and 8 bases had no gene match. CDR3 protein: CASTLAGGRGQYF. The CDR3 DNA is TGTGCCAGCACCCTAGCGGGGGGCCGGGGGCAGTATTTT.

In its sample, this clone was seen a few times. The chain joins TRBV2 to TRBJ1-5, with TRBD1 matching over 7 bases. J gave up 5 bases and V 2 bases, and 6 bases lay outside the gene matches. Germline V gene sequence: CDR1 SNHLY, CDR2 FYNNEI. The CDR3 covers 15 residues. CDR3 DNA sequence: TGTGCCAGCAGTGAAATTTGGCAGGGGGATCAGCCCCAGCATTTT. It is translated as CASSEIWQGDQPQHF.

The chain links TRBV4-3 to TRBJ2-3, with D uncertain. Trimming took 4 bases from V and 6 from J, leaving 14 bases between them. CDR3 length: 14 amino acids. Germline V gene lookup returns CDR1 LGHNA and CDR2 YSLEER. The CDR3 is CASSPGPASDTQYF. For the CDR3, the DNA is TGCGCCAGCAGCCCGGGCCCAGCCTCCGATACGCAGTATTTT.

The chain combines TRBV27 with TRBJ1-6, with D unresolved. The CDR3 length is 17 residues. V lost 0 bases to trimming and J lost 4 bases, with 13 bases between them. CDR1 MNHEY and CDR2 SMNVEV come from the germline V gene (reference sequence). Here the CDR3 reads CASSLSRLLTYNSPLHF. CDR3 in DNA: TGTGCCAGCAGTTTATCCCGACTCCTAACGTATAATTCACCCCTCCACTTT.

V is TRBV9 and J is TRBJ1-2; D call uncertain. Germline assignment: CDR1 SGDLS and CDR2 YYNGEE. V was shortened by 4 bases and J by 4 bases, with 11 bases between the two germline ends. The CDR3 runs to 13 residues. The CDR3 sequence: CASSLSGSYGYTF. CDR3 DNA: TGTGCCAGCAGCCTCTCCGGGAGCTATGGCTACACCTTC.

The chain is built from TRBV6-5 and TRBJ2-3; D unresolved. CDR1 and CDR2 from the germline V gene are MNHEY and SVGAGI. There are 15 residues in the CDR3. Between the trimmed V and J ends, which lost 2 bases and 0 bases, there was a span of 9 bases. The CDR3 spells CASSYVSASTDTQYF. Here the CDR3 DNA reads TGTGCCAGCAGTTACGTGTCTGCTAGCACAGATACGCAGTATTTT.

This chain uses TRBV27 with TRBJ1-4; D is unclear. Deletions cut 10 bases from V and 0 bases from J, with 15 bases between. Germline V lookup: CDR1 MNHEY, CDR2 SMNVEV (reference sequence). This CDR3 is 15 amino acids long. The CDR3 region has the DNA TGTGCCACCCGCGGCCTTATTGCAACTAATGAAAAACTGTTTTTT. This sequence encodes CATRGLIATNEKLFF.

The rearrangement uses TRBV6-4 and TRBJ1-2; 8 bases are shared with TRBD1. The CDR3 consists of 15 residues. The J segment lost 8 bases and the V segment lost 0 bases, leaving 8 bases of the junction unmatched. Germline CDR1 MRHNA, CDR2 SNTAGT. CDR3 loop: CASSDSVQGARGYTF. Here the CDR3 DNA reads TGTGCCAGCAGTGACTCTGTTCAGGGGGCGCGGGGCTACACCTTC.

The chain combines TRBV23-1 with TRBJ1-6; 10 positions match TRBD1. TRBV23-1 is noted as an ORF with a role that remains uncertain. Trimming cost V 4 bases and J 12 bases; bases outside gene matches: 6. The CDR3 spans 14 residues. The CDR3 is CASSLDRGRLPLHF. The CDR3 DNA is TGCGCCAGCAGTCTTGACAGGGGGCGACTACCCCTCCACTTT.

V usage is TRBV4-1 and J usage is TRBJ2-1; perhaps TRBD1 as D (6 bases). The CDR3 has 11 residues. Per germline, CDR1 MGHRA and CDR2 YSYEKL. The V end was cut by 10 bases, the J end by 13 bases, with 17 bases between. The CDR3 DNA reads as TGCGCCACCGTGGGTGAGGGGGACCAGTTCTTC. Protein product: CATVGEGDQFF.

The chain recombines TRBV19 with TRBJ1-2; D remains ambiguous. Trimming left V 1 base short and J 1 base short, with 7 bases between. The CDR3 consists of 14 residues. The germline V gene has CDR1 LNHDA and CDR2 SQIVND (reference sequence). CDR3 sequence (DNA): TGTGCCAGTAGTATAGCCACAGATAACTATGGCTACACCTTC. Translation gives CASSIATDNYGYTF.

The CDR3 sequence: CASTPLPSNYGYTF. CDR3 in DNA: TGTGCCAGCACCCCCCTGCCATCTAACTATGGCTACACCTTC. The chain links TRBV27 to TRBJ1-2; D ambiguous. V gave up 7 bases and J gave up 0 bases, with 12 bases separating them. The CDR3 has 14 residues. CDR1 MNHEY and CDR2 SMNVEV come from the germline V gene (reference sequence).

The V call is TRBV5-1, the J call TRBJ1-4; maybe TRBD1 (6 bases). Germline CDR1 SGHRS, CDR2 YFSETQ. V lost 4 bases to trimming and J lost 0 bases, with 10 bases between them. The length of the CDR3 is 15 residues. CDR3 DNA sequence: TGCGCCAGCAGCCCAACAGGGACAACTAATGAAAAACTGTTTTTT. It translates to CASSPTGTTNEKLFF. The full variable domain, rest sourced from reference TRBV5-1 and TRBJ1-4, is KAGVTQTPRYLIKTRGQQVTLSCSPISGHRSVSWYQQTPGQGLQFLFEYFSETQRNKGNFPGRFSGRQFSNSRSEMNVSTLELGDSALYLCASSPTGTTNEKLFFGSGTQLSVL.

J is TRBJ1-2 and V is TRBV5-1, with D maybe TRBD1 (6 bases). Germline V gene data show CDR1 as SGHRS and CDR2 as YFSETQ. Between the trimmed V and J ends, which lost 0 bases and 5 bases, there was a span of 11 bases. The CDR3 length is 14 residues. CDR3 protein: CASSLGTEGYGYTF. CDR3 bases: TGCGCCAGCAGCTTGGGGACAGAAGGTTATGGCTACACCTTC.